The sample holds a few counts of the clone carrying this T cell receptor (beta chain). The antigen remains undetermined. Unique molecular identifiers were present on cDNA, and template switching added a universal primer site. Via MiXCR, TCRdb re-called the 5' RACE reads, giving one row per CDR3 protein. Of roughly 630,000 distinct CDR3 sequences listed, roughly 6.6% are singletons. The sample originates from a study of identical twins. Study results and caveats: Rather than following the same donors, the conclusions depended on cross-sectional statistical analysis. With beta out-of-frame sequences, excess sharing by twins was weaker.

CDR3 length: 15 amino acids. Germline V gene lookup returns CDR1 MNHEY and CDR2 SVGEGT. Trimming took 7 bases from V and 2 from J, leaving 15 bases between them. These data are also associated with another study on yellow fever vaccine responses in identical twins.

This clonotype originated in a woman younger than 35 in good health. The rearrangement links TRBV6-2 or TRBV6-3 to TRBJ2-1; either TRBD1 or TRBD2 may fit D (7 bases each). The sequenced sample consisted of PBMCs. The CDR3, as DNA: TGTGCCAGCATTTCAGGGGGGGGGCCCTACAATGAGCAGTTCTTC. Amino acid sequence: CASISGGGPYNEQFF.